These T cell receptor beta chains were read from a single sample in a study of blood T cells in healthy people across ages. TCRdb reanalysed the 5' RACE reads using MiXCR and keeps one entry per CDR3 protein. This table holds about 900,000 distinct CDR3 sequences, around 48% found once. The sequencing sample was made of blood. The receptors derive from a young man in good health. CDR3s include the opening cysteine and the closing phenylalanine or tryptophan. A D gene is named only where the DNA matches it firmly. Size values are once, few and many counts, or a class for expanded clones, and some rows have none.

cdr3_aa: CASSLSCEQYF
cdr3_nt: TGTGCCAGCAGTCTCTCCTGCGAGCAGTACTTC
v_call: TRBV6-2/TRBV6-3
d_call: NA
j_call: TRBJ2-7
clone_size: NA

cdr3_aa: CATSDQTSFHEQYF
cdr3_nt: TGTGCCACCAGTGATCAGACTAGTTTCCATGAGCAGTACTTC
v_call: TRBV24-1
d_call: NA
j_call: TRBJ2-5
clone_size: NA

cdr3_aa: CTSSLGGGRTEAFF
cdr3_nt: TGTACCAGCAGTTTAGGGGGAGGTAGGACTGAAGCTTTCTTT
v_call: TRBV28
d_call: NA
j_call: TRBJ1-1
clone_size: NA

cdr3_aa: CASRYYVTGNTEAFF
cdr3_nt: TGTGCCAGCAGATACTACGTGACAGGGAACACTGAAGCTTTCTTT
v_call: TRBV6-2/TRBV6-3
d_call: NA
j_call: TRBJ1-1
clone_size: few

cdr3_aa: CSVAGRGSDYGYTF
cdr3_nt: TGCAGCGTTGCTGGACGAGGGAGTGACTATGGCTACACCTTC
v_call: TRBV29-1
d_call: NA
j_call: TRBJ1-2
clone_size: NA

cdr3_aa: CSARNPGQGAGTEAFF
cdr3_nt: TGCAGTGCTAGGAATCCGGGACAGGGGGCTGGTACTGAAGCTTTCTTT
v_call: TRBV20-1
d_call: TRBD1
j_call: TRBJ1-1
clone_size: NA

cdr3_aa: CASSLGGAEAIQYF
cdr3_nt: TGTGCCAGCAGCCTCGGGGGGGCCGAGGCCATTCAGTACTTC
v_call: TRBV7-2
d_call: TRBD2
j_call: TRBJ2-4
clone_size: NA

cdr3_aa: CASSLRTSGRDEQFF
cdr3_nt: TGTGCCAGCAGCCTGAGGACTAGCGGTAGGGATGAGCAGTTCTTC
v_call: TRBV3-1
d_call: TRBD2
j_call: TRBJ2-1
clone_size: few

cdr3_aa: CASSLKAGGFGYTF
cdr3_nt: TGTGCCAGCAGCTTAAAGGCAGGGGGCTTTGGCTACACCTTC
v_call: TRBV7-9
d_call: TRBD1
j_call: TRBJ1-2
clone_size: few

cdr3_aa: CASGEGTVGNQPQHF
cdr3_nt: TGTGCCAGCGGGGAAGGGACGGTTGGGAATCAGCCCCAGCATTTT
v_call: TRBV28
d_call: NA
j_call: TRBJ1-5
clone_size: few

cdr3_aa: CAIGGVTGELFF
cdr3_nt: TGTGCCATCGGTGGGGTCACCGGGGAGCTGTTTTTT
v_call: TRBV10-3
d_call: NA
j_call: TRBJ2-2
clone_size: few

cdr3_aa: CSANPPGRYNEQFF
cdr3_nt: TGCAGTGCTAACCCCCCAGGTCGTTACAATGAGCAGTTCTTC
v_call: TRBV20-1
d_call: NA
j_call: TRBJ2-1
clone_size: NA

cdr3_aa: CSARAGDTPEKLFF
cdr3_nt: TGCAGTGCTAGAGCTGGGGACACCCCTGAAAAACTGTTTTTT
v_call: TRBV20-1
d_call: NA
j_call: TRBJ1-4
clone_size: few

cdr3_aa: CASSGDRGNYGYTF
cdr3_nt: TGTGCCAGCAGCGGGGACAGGGGGAACTATGGCTACACCTTC
v_call: TRBV9
d_call: TRBD1
j_call: TRBJ1-2
clone_size: few

cdr3_aa: CASSVEAGSYNEQYF
cdr3_nt: TGTGCCAGCAGTGTTGAAGCGGGATCCTACAATGAGCAGTACTTC
v_call: TRBV6-4
d_call: TRBD2
j_call: TRBJ2-5
clone_size: NA

cdr3_aa: CASSPYSEVTYEQYF
cdr3_nt: TGCGCCAGCAGCCCCTACTCGGAGGTCACCTACGAGCAGTACTTC
v_call: TRBV4-1
d_call: NA
j_call: TRBJ2-7
clone_size: NA

cdr3_aa: CASSVSGDNEQFF
cdr3_nt: TGTGCCAGCAGCGTTAGCGGTGACAATGAGCAGTTCTTC
v_call: TRBV9
d_call: NA
j_call: TRBJ2-1
clone_size: few

cdr3_aa: CASSPSGGYGYTF
cdr3_nt: TGCGCCAGCAGCCCGAGCGGGGGCTATGGCTACACCTTC
v_call: TRBV5-1
d_call: NA
j_call: TRBJ1-2
clone_size: NA

cdr3_aa: CASSYPPRLAGGRNEQFF
cdr3_nt: TGTGCCAGCAGCTACCCGCCGCGACTAGCGGGGGGGCGAAATGAGCAGTTCTTC
v_call: TRBV7-9
d_call: TRBD2
j_call: TRBJ2-1
clone_size: many

cdr3_aa: CASSLGRQAYNSPLHF
cdr3_nt: TGTGCCAGCAGTTTAGGTCGACAGGCCTATAATTCACCCCTCCACTTT
v_call: TRBV28
d_call: NA
j_call: TRBJ1-6
clone_size: few

cdr3_aa: CASSHPDRVGLGQYF
cdr3_nt: TGTGCCAGCAGTCACCCGGACAGGGTGGGTCTCGGGCAGTACTTC
v_call: TRBV6-2/TRBV6-3
d_call: TRBD1
j_call: TRBJ2-5
clone_size: few

cdr3_aa: CSAPIQGTIGYTF
cdr3_nt: TGCAGTGCTCCGATACAAGGGACGATTGGCTACACCTTC
v_call: TRBV20-1
d_call: NA
j_call: TRBJ1-2
clone_size: many

cdr3_aa: CASVGLAGGNNEQFF
cdr3_nt: TGTGCCAGCGTCGGACTAGCGGGGGGCAACAATGAGCAGTTCTTC
v_call: TRBV4-2
d_call: TRBD2
j_call: TRBJ2-1
clone_size: few

cdr3_aa: CASTQRRGPEQFF
cdr3_nt: TGTGCCAGCACCCAGAGGAGGGGTCCTGAGCAGTTCTTC
v_call: TRBV25-1
d_call: NA
j_call: TRBJ2-1
clone_size: NA

cdr3_aa: CSATDWGTEAFF
cdr3_nt: TGCAGTGCTACCGACTGGGGTACTGAAGCTTTCTTT
v_call: TRBV20-1
d_call: NA
j_call: TRBJ1-1
clone_size: NA

cdr3_aa: CASRDKGRGFKGYTF
cdr3_nt: TGTGCCAGCAGAGACAAAGGCAGGGGGTTCAAGGGCTACACCTTC
v_call: TRBV7-2
d_call: TRBD1
j_call: TRBJ1-2
clone_size: NA

cdr3_aa: CASSQDRYGTSKNIQYF
cdr3_nt: TGCGCCAGCAGCCAAGATCGATACGGGACAAGCAAAAACATTCAGTACTTC
v_call: TRBV4-3
d_call: NA
j_call: TRBJ2-4
clone_size: NA

cdr3_aa: CSVRTGDEQFF
cdr3_nt: TGCAGCGTTCGGACAGGGGACGAGCAGTTCTTC
v_call: TRBV29-1
d_call: TRBD1
j_call: TRBJ2-1
clone_size: NA

cdr3_aa: CASSRVRGTGGYYNEQFF
cdr3_nt: TGTGCCAGCAGCCGAGTTCGGGGGACAGGGGGCTACTACAATGAGCAGTTCTTC
v_call: TRBV7-8
d_call: TRBD1
j_call: TRBJ2-1
clone_size: NA

cdr3_aa: CASEGNTEAFF
cdr3_nt: TGTGCCAGCGAAGGGAACACTGAAGCTTTCTTT
v_call: TRBV6-5
d_call: NA
j_call: TRBJ1-1
clone_size: NA

cdr3_aa: CASSFTGSAQETQYF
cdr3_nt: TGTGCCAGCAGCTTCACAGGGTCGGCCCAAGAGACCCAGTACTTC
v_call: TRBV7-3
d_call: NA
j_call: TRBJ2-5
clone_size: few

cdr3_aa: CSAEDLSPEAGRRWQPQHF
cdr3_nt: TGCAGTGCTGAGGACCTTTCACCCGAAGCTGGGCGTCGTTGGCAGCCCCAGCATTTT
v_call: TRBV20-1
d_call: NA
j_call: TRBJ1-5
clone_size: NA

cdr3_aa: CASSLVGGAGTGELFF
cdr3_nt: TGTGCCAGCAGTTTAGTCGGGGGGGCAGGCACCGGGGAGCTGTTTTTT
v_call: TRBV12-3/TRBV12-4
d_call: TRBD2
j_call: TRBJ2-2
clone_size: NA

cdr3_aa: CASSLEIGSHQETQYF
cdr3_nt: TGTGCCAGCAGCTTGGAGATAGGGTCCCACCAAGAGACCCAGTACTTC
v_call: TRBV7-8
d_call: NA
j_call: TRBJ2-5
clone_size: NA

cdr3_aa: CASRLAASSYNEQFF
cdr3_nt: TGTGCCAGCAGATTAGCGGCGAGCTCCTACAATGAGCAGTTCTTC
v_call: TRBV6-5
d_call: NA
j_call: TRBJ2-1
clone_size: few

cdr3_aa: CASSLEPKNIQYF
cdr3_nt: TGTGCCAGCAGTTTAGAGCCGAAAAACATTCAGTACTTC
v_call: TRBV27
d_call: NA
j_call: TRBJ2-4
clone_size: few

cdr3_aa: CASSLGSGPETQYF
cdr3_nt: TGTGCCAGCAGCTTAGGTTCAGGGCCAGAGACCCAGTACTTC
v_call: TRBV7-2
d_call: NA
j_call: TRBJ2-5
clone_size: few

cdr3_aa: CASTADRAHYGYTF
cdr3_nt: TGTGCCAGTACCGCGGACAGGGCACACTATGGCTACACCTTC
v_call: TRBV19
d_call: TRBD1
j_call: TRBJ1-2
clone_size: NA

cdr3_aa: CASSQDLPDSYEQYF
cdr3_nt: TGTGCCAGCAGCCAAGATCTGCCCGACTCCTACGAGCAGTACTTC
v_call: TRBV4-2
d_call: NA
j_call: TRBJ2-7
clone_size: few

cdr3_aa: CASSWEGGTNEKLFF
cdr3_nt: TGCGCCAGCAGCTGGGAGGGTGGAACTAATGAAAAACTGTTTTTT
v_call: TRBV5-1
d_call: NA
j_call: TRBJ1-4
clone_size: NA

cdr3_aa: CASSSEGPELYGYTF
cdr3_nt: TGCGCCAGCAGCTCCGAGGGACCGGAACTATACGGCTACACCTTC
v_call: TRBV5-1
d_call: NA
j_call: TRBJ1-2
clone_size: few

cdr3_aa: CASSSIGTGDNVQYF
cdr3_nt: TGTGCCAGCAGTTCCATCGGGACAGGGGACAACGTGCAGTACTTC
v_call: TRBV28
d_call: TRBD1
j_call: TRBJ2-5
clone_size: NA

cdr3_aa: CASGAYGDTQYF
cdr3_nt: TGTGCCAGCGGGGCTTACGGAGATACGCAGTATTTT
v_call: TRBV7-2
d_call: NA
j_call: TRBJ2-3
clone_size: NA

cdr3_aa: CASSSPSGSSYNEQFF
cdr3_nt: TGTGCCAGCAGCTCACCCAGCGGCAGCTCCTACAATGAGCAGTTCTTC
v_call: TRBV12-3/TRBV12-4
d_call: NA
j_call: TRBJ2-1
clone_size: few

cdr3_aa: CASSQGGSRTYNEQFF
cdr3_nt: TGCGCCAGCAGCCAAGGAGGCAGCAGGACCTACAATGAGCAGTTCTTC
v_call: TRBV4-3
d_call: NA
j_call: TRBJ2-1
clone_size: few

cdr3_aa: CAISGRLEGETQYF
cdr3_nt: TGTGCCATCAGTGGAAGACTAGAGGGAGAGACCCAGTACTTC
v_call: TRBV10-3
d_call: NA
j_call: TRBJ2-5
clone_size: NA

cdr3_aa: CASSLEGPGRGNEQFF
cdr3_nt: TGTGCCAGCAGCTTAGAGGGCCCGGGGAGGGGGAATGAGCAGTTCTTC
v_call: TRBV7-2
d_call: NA
j_call: TRBJ2-1
clone_size: NA

cdr3_aa: CASSWGRGRFTEAFF
cdr3_nt: TGTGCCAGCAGTTGGGGCAGGGGCCGTTTTACTGAAGCTTTCTTT
v_call: TRBV6-2/TRBV6-3
d_call: NA
j_call: TRBJ1-1
clone_size: NA

cdr3_aa: CSALADNTYEQYF
cdr3_nt: TGCAGCGCCTTAGCGGACAATACCTACGAGCAGTACTTC
v_call: TRBV29-1
d_call: NA
j_call: TRBJ2-7
clone_size: NA

cdr3_aa: CASSVATGQEETQYF
cdr3_nt: TGTGCCAGCAGCGTAGCAACAGGGCAGGAAGAGACCCAGTACTTC
v_call: TRBV9
d_call: NA
j_call: TRBJ2-5
clone_size: NA

cdr3_aa: CSVRGDSYEQYF
cdr3_nt: TGCAGCGTTAGGGGTGACTCCTACGAGCAGTACTTC
v_call: TRBV29-1
d_call: NA
j_call: TRBJ2-7
clone_size: NA

cdr3_aa: CASSSRGSPTDTQYF
cdr3_nt: TGTGCCAGCAGTTCTAGGGGGAGCCCCACAGATACGCAGTATTTT
v_call: TRBV28
d_call: NA
j_call: TRBJ2-3
clone_size: NA

cdr3_aa: CASRDPTGTGDYGYTF
cdr3_nt: TGTGCCAGCAGAGATCCCACCGGGACAGGGGACTATGGCTACACCTTC
v_call: TRBV25-1
d_call: TRBD1
j_call: TRBJ1-2
clone_size: once

cdr3_aa: CASKGRDTEAFF
cdr3_nt: TGTGCCAGCAAGGGAAGGGACACTGAAGCTTTCTTT
v_call: TRBV3-1
d_call: NA
j_call: TRBJ1-1
clone_size: NA

cdr3_aa: CASSVRAGDNEQFF
cdr3_nt: TGCGCCAGCAGCGTAAGGGCAGGGGACAATGAGCAGTTCTTC
v_call: TRBV5-1
d_call: NA
j_call: TRBJ2-1
clone_size: once

cdr3_aa: CASNLGFVPGGYEQYF
cdr3_nt: TGCGCCAGCAACTTGGGGTTTGTACCCGGGGGCTACGAGCAGTACTTC
v_call: TRBV5-1
d_call: NA
j_call: TRBJ2-7
clone_size: once

cdr3_aa: CASKQATQGYGYTF
cdr3_nt: TGTGCCAGCAAACAGGCAACACAGGGCTATGGCTACACCTTC
v_call: TRBV12-3/TRBV12-4
d_call: NA
j_call: TRBJ1-2
clone_size: NA

cdr3_aa: CASSNSGQETQYF
cdr3_nt: TGCGCCAGCTCCAATAGCGGACAAGAGACCCAGTACTTC
v_call: TRBV5-1
d_call: NA
j_call: TRBJ2-5
clone_size: few

cdr3_aa: CASSFMGPGTQYF
cdr3_nt: TGTGCCAGCAGCTTTATGGGTCCCGGGACCCAGTACTTC
v_call: TRBV11-1
d_call: NA
j_call: TRBJ2-5
clone_size: few

cdr3_aa: CASSQDISGGLKNIQYF
cdr3_nt: TGCGCCAGCAGCCAAGATATTAGCGGGGGGCTCAAAAACATTCAGTACTTC
v_call: TRBV4-3
d_call: TRBD2
j_call: TRBJ2-4
clone_size: NA